These 2 T cell receptor beta chains were all obtained from the same sample, sequenced in a study of shared clonotypes between healthy human individuals. The repertoire was sequenced with immunoSEQ multiplex PCR; TCRdb's copy has only in-frame clones and lacks some. Of a few million clones detected, approximately 90% appear once; the ten largest clones hold around 0.14%. The source material was naive CD4+ T cells sorted from blood. Stated subset: CD45RA+ positively selected. All receptors derive from a man younger than 35 in good health.

The V call is TRBV4-3, the J call TRBJ2-1, with 8 positions matching TRBD1. CDR3 length: 17 amino acids. CDR1 LGHNA and CDR2 YSLEER come from the germline V gene. With 0 bases clipped from V and 1 base from J, the junction kept 5 bases outside the gene matches. CDR3 region: CASSQDIGQGSYNEQFF. The CDR3 nucleotides are TGCGCCAGCAGCCAAGATATCGGACAGGGATCCTACAATGAGCAGTTCTTC.

A word on this clone: This specimen includes other DNA sequences encoding the same CDR3. V gene TRBV4-2 combines with J gene TRBJ2-7; weak D call: TRBD1 (6 bases). V lost 3 bases and J 0 bases, leaving 9 bases between the germline ends. The CDR3 is made up of 14 amino acids. Germline values: CDR1 LGHNA, CDR2 YNFKEQ. CDR3 protein: CASSQGDNSYEQYF. CDR3 sequence (DNA): TGTGCCAGCAGCCAGGGGGACAACTCCTACGAGCAGTACTTC.